What follows is one TCR beta chain and its context. In the study's own analysis: How many nucleated cells were present was estimated from reference gene primer amplification. The protocol was immunoSEQ multiplex PCR, while the TCRdb copy is restricted to in-frame clones and leaves out a portion. Clone size and the V and J calls come from that table; the DNA yielded D and trimming. The top ten clones hold about 10% of a sample with approximately 200,000 clones, approximately 78% of them seen once. This entry is derived from a study of blood T cell repertoires in COVID-19. Study at large: Researchers got acute and convalescent COVID-19 samples from the United States, Italy and Spain. In each case, the material was cDNA or gDNA derived from T cells, B-cell-depleted T cells, or PBMCs.

The CDR3 has 12 amino acids. Per the germline V gene, CDR1 is SGHTA and CDR2 is FQGNSA. The ends were cut back, 1 base at V and 4 bases at J, with 4 bases in the middle. The chain employs TRBV7-2 and TRBJ1-1; D is ambiguous. The TCR sequence derives from a woman older than 75 with acute or convalescent COVID-19. Input material: peripheral blood. CDR3 DNA: TGTGCCAGCAGCTTAGACAGCACTGAAGCTTTCTTT. The encoded protein is CASSLDSTEAFF.